This T cell receptor (beta chain) came from a study of T cells of healthy individuals. The CDR3 covers 16 residues. The V and J ends lost 4 bases and 1 base respectively, with 13 bases between them. Germline CDR1 and CDR2: MNHEY and SVGEGT. TCRdb fed the 5' RACE reads into MiXCR, producing one record per CDR3 protein. The table has fewer than 70,000 distinct CDR3 sequences, under 15% seen once. The sequence was collected from a human donor in good health. The chain joins TRBV6-2 or TRBV6-3 to TRBJ2-2; perhaps TRBD2 as D (6 bases). The CDR3 DNA follows: TGTGCCAGCAGTTTCGACGGACTACGGAACACCGGGGAGCTGTTTTTT. This gives the protein CASSFDGLRNTGELFF.